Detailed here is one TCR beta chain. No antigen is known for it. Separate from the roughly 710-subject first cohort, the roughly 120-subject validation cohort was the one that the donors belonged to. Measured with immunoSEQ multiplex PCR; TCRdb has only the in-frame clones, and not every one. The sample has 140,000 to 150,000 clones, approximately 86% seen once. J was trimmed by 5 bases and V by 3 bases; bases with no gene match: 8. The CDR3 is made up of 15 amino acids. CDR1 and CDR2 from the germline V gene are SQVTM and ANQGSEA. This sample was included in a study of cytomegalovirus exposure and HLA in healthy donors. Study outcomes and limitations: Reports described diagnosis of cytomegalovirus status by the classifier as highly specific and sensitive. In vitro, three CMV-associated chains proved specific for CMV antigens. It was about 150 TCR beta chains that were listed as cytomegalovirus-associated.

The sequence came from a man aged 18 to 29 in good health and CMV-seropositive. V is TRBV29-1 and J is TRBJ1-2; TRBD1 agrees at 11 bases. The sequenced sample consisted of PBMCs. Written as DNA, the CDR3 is TGCAGCGTTGATTTGGACAGGGGGCTCGTATATGGCTACACCTTC. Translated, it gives CSVDLDRGLVYGYTF. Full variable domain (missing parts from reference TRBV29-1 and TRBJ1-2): SAVISQKPSRDICQRGTSLTIQCQVDSQVTMMFWYRQQPGQSLTLIATANQGSEATYESGFVIDKFPISRPNLTFSTLTVSNMSPEDSSIYLCSVDLDRGLVYGYTFGSGTRLTVV.